This T cell receptor beta chain was identified in a study of human T cells and chemical hapten exposure. Overall study results and limits: Clustering by CDR3 similarity yielded significantly more large clusters from expanded TCRs than controls. Those TCRs sitting above 1 in 1000 frequency stayed the same with DPC sensitization.

Library preparation tagged each individual cDNA molecule with a unique molecular identifier. Under the authors' procedure: Per-sample TCR counts ranged from roughly 20,000 to 700,000, median around 96,000. TCRdb analysed the RACE reads with MiXCR anew, one entry per CDR3 protein. The V and J calls follow TCRdb's processing rather than the paper's. This table holds 99,000 or so distinct CDR3 sequences, more than 10% found once. Time point given: pre-sensitization, week 0. The treatment was: therapeutic diphenylcyclopropenone sensitization with weekly scalp DPC. Details on this clonotype: The target antigen is unknown.

Specimen: whole blood, collected in connection with sensitization to the hapten diphenylcyclopropenone (DPC). The sequence was obtained from a woman aged 55-69 years with alopecia areata. Some clones in this sample may be carry-over from other donors' samples.

CDR3 nucleotides: TGCAGTGCCCCGACAGGAGCGGGCGACACAGATACGCAGTATTTT. This gives the protein CSAPTGAGDTDTQYF. V gene TRBV20-1 combines with J gene TRBJ2-3, with D possibly being TRBD1 or TRBD2 (6 bases each). V was clipped by 6 bases and J by 2 bases, with 18 bases between them. The CDR3 is made up of 15 amino acids. CDR1 is DFQATT, CDR2 SNEGSKA, per germline (reference sequence).